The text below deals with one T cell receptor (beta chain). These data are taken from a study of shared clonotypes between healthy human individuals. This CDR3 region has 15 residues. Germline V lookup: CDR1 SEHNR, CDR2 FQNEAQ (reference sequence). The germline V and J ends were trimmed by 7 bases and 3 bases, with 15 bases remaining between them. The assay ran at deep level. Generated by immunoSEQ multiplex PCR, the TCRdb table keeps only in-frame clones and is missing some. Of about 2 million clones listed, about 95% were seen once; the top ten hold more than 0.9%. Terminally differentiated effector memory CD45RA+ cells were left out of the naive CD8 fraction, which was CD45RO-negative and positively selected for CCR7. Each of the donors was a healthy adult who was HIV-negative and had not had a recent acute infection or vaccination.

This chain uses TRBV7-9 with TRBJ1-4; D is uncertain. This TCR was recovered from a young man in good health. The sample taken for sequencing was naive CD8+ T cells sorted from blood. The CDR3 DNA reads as TGTGCCAGCAATAGTCAGGTGCCGTCTAATGAAAAACTGTTTTTT. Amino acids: CASNSQVPSNEKLFF.